The 3 T cell receptor beta chains listed next were all sequenced from one sample in a study of Tregs in tolerant kidney transplant recipients. TCRdb keeps only in-frame clones here, not all; method: immunoSEQ multiplex PCR. The data contain about 110,000 clones, 90% of them singletons. The sample in question was CD4+ T cells from blood, obtained before the transplant. The source is a human donor who received a combined kidney and bone marrow transplant.

The table lists this clone with a few counts. CDR3 DNA: TGCGCCAGCAGGAGGGGAGGGGAATCCTACGAGCAGTACTTC. This codes for CASRRGGESYEQYF. V and J are TRBV5-1 and TRBJ2-7; 7 bases are shared with TRBD2. V shed 5 bases and J 1 base; nucleotides not matched to a gene: 6. The germline gives CDR1 SGHRS, CDR2 YFSETQ. This CDR3 region has 14 residues. The full variable domain, in which reference TRBV5-1 and TRBJ2-7 provide the parts outside the CDR3, is KAGVTQTPRYLIKTRGQQVTLSCSPISGHRSVSWYQQTPGQGLQFLFEYFSETQRNKGNFPGRFSGRQFSNSRSEMNVSTLELGDSALYLCASRRGGESYEQYFGPGTRLTVT.

The chain carries TRBV2 and TRBJ2-5; D gene unclear. V was shortened by 5 bases and J by 5 bases, with 9 bases between the two germline ends. CDR1 is SNHLY, CDR2 FYNNEI, per germline. The CDR3 is 12 amino acids. The CDR3 sequence is CASSRSRETQYF. The CDR3 DNA reads as TGTGCCAGCAGTCGTTCTCGGGAGACCCAGTACTTC.

This chain joins TRBV19 and TRBJ2-7; D is uncertain. The germline V gene encodes CDR1 LNHDA and CDR2 SQIVND (reference sequence). V was cut by 1 base and J by 2 bases, with 15 bases left in between. The length of the CDR3 is 16 residues. CDR3 residues: CASSIAKQPYPYEQYF. Written as DNA, the CDR3 is TGTGCCAGTAGTATAGCAAAACAGCCTTACCCCTACGAGCAGTACTTC.